This T cell receptor (beta chain) originates from a study of T cells in Graves' hyperthyroidism and ophthalmopathy. Study in general: Upon initial diagnosis and before any treatment, peripheral blood was collected. Overall study findings and caveats: The majority of expanded thyroid clonotypes above 0.001 also appeared in blood.

At least ten counts were recorded for this clonotype. Its antigen remains unknown. The cohort's ophthalmopathy patients, a group with duration under 3 months, had a Clinical Activity Score of at least 3 and a NOSPECS grade of at least 4. Researchers barred patients who had uncontrolled infection, other autoimmune disease, pregnancy or lactation. Amplification of TCR beta CDR3 regions used RNA as the template. TCR CDR3 regions were first amplified by RT-PCR with HTBI primers. TCRdb reprocessed the multiplex PCR reads via MiXCR and lists one record per CDR3 protein. The table has over 250,000 distinct CDR3 sequences, approximately 15% seen once; the top ten hold roughly 50%. Trimming shortened V by 2 bases and J by 6 bases, and 10 bases separated the two germline ends. From germline, CDR1 is MDHEN and CDR2 SYDVKM. CDR3 length equals 13 residues.

The sample consisted of blood. The source is a woman aged 60 to 75 with Graves' ophthalmopathy. This chain links TRBV28 with TRBJ1-2; D not certain. CDR3 sequence reads: CASSLMAADGYTF. The DNA for the CDR3 is TGTGCCAGCAGTTTAATGGCGGCGGATGGCTACACCTTC.